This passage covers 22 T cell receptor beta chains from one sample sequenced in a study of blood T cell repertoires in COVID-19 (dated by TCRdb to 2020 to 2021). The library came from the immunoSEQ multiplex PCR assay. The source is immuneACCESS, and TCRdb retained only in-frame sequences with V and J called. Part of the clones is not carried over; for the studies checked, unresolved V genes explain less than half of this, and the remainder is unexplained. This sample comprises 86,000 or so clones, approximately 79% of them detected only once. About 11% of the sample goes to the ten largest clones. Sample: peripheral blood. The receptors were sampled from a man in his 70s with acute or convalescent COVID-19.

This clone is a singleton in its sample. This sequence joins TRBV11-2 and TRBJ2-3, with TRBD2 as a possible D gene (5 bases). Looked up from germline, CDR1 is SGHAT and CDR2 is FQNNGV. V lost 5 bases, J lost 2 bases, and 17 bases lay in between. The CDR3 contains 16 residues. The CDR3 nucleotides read TGTGCCAGCAGCGCCCGAGGGTGGAGTCCCACAGATACGCAGTATTTT. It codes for CASSARGWSPTDTQYF.

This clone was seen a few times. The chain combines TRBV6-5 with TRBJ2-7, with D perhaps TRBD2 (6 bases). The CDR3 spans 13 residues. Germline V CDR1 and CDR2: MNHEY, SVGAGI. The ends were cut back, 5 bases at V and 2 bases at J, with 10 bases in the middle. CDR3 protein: CASSPRDAYEQYF. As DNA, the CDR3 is TGTGCCAGCAGTCCGCGGGACGCCTACGAGCAGTACTTC.

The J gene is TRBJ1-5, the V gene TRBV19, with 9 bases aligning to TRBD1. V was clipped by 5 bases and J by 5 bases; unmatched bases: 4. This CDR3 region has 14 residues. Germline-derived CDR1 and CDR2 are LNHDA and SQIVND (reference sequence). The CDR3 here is CASSPGTGHQPQHF. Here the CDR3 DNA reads TGTGCCAGTAGTCCCGGGACAGGGCATCAGCCCCAGCATTTT.

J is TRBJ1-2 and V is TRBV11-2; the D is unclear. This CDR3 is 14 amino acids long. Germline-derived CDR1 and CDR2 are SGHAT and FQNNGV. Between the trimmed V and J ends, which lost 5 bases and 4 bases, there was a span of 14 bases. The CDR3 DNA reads TGTGCCAGCAGCCCCGCGGGCGGGGTCTATGGCTACACCTTC. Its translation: CASSPAGGVYGYTF.

The CDR3 nucleotides are TGTGCCAGCAGCGAAAGCAGGGTGGGACAGGGGATCTCTGAAGCTTTCTTT. This encodes CASSESRVGQGISEAFF. The rearrangement joins TRBV7-9 to TRBJ1-1, with TRBD1 identical over 10 bases. The CDR3 spans 17 residues. The trim removed 5 bases at V and 6 bases at J, leaving 15 bases unmatched. Per germline, CDR1 SEHNR and CDR2 FQNEAQ (reference sequence).

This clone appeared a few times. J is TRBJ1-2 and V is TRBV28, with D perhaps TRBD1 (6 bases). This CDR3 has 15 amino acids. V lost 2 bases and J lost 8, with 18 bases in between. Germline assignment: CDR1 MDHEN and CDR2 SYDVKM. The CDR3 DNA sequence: TGTGCCAGCAGTTTAGGGATTGGGGGCGCGGTAGGCTACACCTTC. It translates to CASSLGIGGAVGYTF.

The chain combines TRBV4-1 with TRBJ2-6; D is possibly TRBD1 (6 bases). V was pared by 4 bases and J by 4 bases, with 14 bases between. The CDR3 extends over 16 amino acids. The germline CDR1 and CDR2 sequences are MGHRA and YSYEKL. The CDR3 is CASSLDTGYGANVLTF. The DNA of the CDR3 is TGCGCCAGCAGCCTCGACACAGGGTACGGGGCCAACGTCCTGACTTTC.

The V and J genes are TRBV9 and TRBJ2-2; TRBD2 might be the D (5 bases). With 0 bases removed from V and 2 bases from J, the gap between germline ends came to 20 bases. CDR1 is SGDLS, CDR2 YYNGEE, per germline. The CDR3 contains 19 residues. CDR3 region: CASSVDGRDVWFNTGELFF. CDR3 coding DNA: TGTGCCAGCAGCGTAGACGGTCGGGATGTTTGGTTTAACACCGGGGAGCTGTTTTTT.

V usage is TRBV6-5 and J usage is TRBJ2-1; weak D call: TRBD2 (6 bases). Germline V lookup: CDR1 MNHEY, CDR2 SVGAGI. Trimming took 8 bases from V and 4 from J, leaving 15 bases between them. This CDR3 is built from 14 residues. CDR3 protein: CASGKGGGYNEQFF. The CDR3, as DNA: TGTGCCAGCGGAAAGGGTGGGGGGTACAATGAGCAGTTCTTC.

Here the CDR3 DNA reads TGCGCCAGCAGTTCCGGGACTCCCTATACGCAGTATTTT. Amino acid sequence: CASSSGTPYTQYF. The chain carries TRBV5-1 and TRBJ2-3, with D tentatively TRBD2 (6 bases). Trimming shortened V by 5 bases and J by 7 bases, and 14 bases separated the two germline ends. The CDR3 extends over 13 amino acids. The V gene's germline CDR1 is SGHRS and CDR2 YFSETQ.

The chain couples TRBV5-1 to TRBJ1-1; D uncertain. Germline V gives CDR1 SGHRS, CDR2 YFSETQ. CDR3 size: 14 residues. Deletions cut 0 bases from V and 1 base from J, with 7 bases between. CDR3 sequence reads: CASSLETSNTEAFF. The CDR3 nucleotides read TGCGCCAGCAGCTTGGAAACATCGAACACTGAAGCTTTCTTT.

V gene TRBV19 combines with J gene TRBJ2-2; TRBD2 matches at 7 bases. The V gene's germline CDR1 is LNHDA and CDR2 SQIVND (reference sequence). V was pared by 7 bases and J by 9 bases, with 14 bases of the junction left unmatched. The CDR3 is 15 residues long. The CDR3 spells CASTMGGIGARELFF. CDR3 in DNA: TGTGCCAGTACCATGGGGGGGATCGGAGCTCGGGAGCTGTTTTTT.

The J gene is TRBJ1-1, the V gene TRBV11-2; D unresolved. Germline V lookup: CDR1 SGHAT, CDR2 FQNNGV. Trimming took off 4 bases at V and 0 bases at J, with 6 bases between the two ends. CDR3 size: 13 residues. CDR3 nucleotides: TGTGCCAGCAGCTACAACCTGAACACTGAAGCTTTCTTT. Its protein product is CASSYNLNTEAFF.

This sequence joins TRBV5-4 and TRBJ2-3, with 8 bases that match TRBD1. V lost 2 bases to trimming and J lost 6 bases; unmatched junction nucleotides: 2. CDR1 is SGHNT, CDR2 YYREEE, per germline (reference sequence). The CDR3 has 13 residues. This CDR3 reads CASSFRGPDTQYF. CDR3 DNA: TGTGCCAGCAGCTTCAGGGGGCCGGATACGCAGTATTTT. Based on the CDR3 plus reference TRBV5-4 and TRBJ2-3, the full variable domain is ETGVTQSPTHLIKTRGQQVTLRCSSQSGHNTVSWYQQALGQGPQFIFQYYREEENGRGNFPPRFSGLQFPNYSSELNVNALELDDSALYLCASSFRGPDTQYFGPGTRLTVL.

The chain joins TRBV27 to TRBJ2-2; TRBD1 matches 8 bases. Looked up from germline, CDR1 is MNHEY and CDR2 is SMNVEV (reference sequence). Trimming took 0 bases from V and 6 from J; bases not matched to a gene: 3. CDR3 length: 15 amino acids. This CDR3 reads CASSLSAGGSGELFF. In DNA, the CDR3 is TGTGCCAGCAGTTTATCGGCAGGGGGCTCCGGGGAGCTGTTTTTT.

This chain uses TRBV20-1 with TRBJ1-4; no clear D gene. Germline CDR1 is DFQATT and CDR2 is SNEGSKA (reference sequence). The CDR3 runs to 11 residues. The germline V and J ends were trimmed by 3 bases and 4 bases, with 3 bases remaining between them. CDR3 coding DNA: TGCAGTGCTAGCTTTAATGAAAAACTGTTTTTT. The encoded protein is CSASFNEKLFF.

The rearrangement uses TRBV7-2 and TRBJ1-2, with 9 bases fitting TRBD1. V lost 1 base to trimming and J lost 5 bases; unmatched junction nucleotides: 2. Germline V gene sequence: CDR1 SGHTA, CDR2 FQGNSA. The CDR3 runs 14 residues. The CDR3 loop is CASSLVGQGYGYTF. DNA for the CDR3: TGTGCCAGCAGCTTAGTTGGACAGGGGTATGGCTACACCTTC.

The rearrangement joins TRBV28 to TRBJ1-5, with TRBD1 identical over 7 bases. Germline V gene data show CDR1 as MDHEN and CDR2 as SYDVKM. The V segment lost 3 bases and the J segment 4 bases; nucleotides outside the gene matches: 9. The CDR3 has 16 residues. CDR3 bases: TGTGCCAGCAGTTTGTCACAGGGGTCCCCTAATCAGCCCCAGCATTTT. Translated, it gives CASSLSQGSPNQPQHF.

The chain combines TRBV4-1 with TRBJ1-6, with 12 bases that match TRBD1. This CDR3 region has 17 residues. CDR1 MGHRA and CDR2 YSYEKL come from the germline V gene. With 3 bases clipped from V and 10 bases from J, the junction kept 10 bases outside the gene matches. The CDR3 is CASSQGTGGRAHSPLHF. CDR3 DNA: TGCGCCAGCAGCCAGGGGACAGGGGGCCGAGCGCACTCACCCCTCCACTTT.

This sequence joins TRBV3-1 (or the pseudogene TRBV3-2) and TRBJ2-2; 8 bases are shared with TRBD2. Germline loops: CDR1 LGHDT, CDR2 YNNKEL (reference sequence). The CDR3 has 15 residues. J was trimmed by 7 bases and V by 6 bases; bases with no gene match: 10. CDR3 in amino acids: CASRTGGVRGGELFF. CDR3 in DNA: TGTGCCAGCAGGACGGGAGGGGTTCGTGGCGGGGAGCTGTTTTTT.

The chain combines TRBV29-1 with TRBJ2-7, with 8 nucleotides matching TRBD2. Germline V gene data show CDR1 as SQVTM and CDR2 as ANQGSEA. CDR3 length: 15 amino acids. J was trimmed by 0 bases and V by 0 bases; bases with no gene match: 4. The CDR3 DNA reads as TGCAGCGTTGAAGATCCGGGGGGGAGCTCCTACGAGCAGTACTTC. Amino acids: CSVEDPGGSSYEQYF.

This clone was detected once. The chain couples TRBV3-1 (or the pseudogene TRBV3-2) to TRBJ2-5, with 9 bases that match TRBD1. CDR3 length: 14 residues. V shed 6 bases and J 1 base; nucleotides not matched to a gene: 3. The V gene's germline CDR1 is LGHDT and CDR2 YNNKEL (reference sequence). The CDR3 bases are TGTGCCAGCAGAGGGACAGGGTTCCAAGAGACCCAGTACTTC. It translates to CASRGTGFQETQYF.